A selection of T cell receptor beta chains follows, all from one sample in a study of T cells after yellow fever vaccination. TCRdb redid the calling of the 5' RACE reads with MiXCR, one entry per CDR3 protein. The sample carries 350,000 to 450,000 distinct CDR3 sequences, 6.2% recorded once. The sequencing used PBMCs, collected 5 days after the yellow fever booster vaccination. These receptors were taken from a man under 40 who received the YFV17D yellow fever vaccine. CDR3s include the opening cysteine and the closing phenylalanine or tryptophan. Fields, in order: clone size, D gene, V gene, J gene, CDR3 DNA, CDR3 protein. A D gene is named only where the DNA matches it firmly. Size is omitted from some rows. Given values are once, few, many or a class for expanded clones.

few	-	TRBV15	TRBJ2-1	TGTGCCACCAGCAGAGAAGTGGGACAAACCAACCAGTTCTTC	CATSREVGQTNQFF
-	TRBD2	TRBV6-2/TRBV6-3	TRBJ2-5	TGTGTCAGCAGTCCCTGGACTAGCGTAAAGGAGACCCAGTACTTC	CVSSPWTSVKETQYF
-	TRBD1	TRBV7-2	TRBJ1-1	TGTGCCAGCAGCTTAGGACAGGGGGACCTCACTGAAGCTTTCTTT	CASSLGQGDLTEAFF
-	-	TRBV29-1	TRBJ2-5	TGCAGCTACCGAGGGGGGGGGCAAGAGACCCAGTACTTC	CSYRGGGQETQYF
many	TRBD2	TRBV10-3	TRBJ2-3	TGTGCCATCAACCCAGCGGGAATCACAGATACGCAGTATTTT	CAINPAGITDTQYF
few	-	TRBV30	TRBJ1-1	TGTGCCTGGACCCGGTTAAACACTGAAGCTTTCTTT	CAWTRLNTEAFF
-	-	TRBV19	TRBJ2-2	TGTGCCAGTAGTACGTACGACGGAGGGGCCGGGGAGCTGTTTTTT	CASSTYDGGAGELFF
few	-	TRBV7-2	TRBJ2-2	TGTGCCAGCAGCCTTCAGGGCCGTGGCACCGGGGAGCTGTTTTTT	CASSLQGRGTGELFF
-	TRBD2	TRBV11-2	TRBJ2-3	TGTGCCAGCAGCTTAAGGGGTTTAGGGACTAGCGGGAGGCCACCAGATACGCAGTATTTT	CASSLRGLGTSGRPPDTQYF
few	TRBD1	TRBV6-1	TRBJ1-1	TGTGCCACTAAGGGACAGACGAACACTGAAGCTTTCTTT	CATKGQTNTEAFF
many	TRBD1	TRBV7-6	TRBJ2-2	TGTGCCAGCAGCTTGGGACAGGGGACTAACACCGGGGAGCTGTTTTTT	CASSLGQGTNTGELFF
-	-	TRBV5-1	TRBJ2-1	TGCGCCAGCAGCACCGTCCCAAGGGACTTACTTCAGTTCTTC	CASSTVPRDLLQFF
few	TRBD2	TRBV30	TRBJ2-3	TGTGCCTGGAGTGTATCCGGGACTAGCGCCGCAGATACGCAGTATTTT	CAWSVSGTSAADTQYF
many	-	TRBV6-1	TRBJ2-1	TGTGCCAGCATAGGGGCGGGTGCCACCTACAATGAGCAGTTCTTC	CASIGAGATYNEQFF
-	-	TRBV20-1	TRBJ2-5	TGCAGTGCTAGGGACCTAGACGAGCAAGGCACCCAGTACTTC	CSARDLDEQGTQYF
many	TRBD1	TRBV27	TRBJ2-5	TGTGCCAGCAGCGCCGACAGGGGGCTAGAGACCCAGTACTTC	CASSADRGLETQYF
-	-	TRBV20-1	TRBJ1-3	TGCAGTGCTCCCGGAGGGGGACCCGGGAACACCATATATTTT	CSAPGGGPGNTIYF
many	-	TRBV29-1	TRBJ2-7	TGCAGCGCCGGAAGGGTTGGCGAGCAGTACTTC	CSAGRVGEQYF
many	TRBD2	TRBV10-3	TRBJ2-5	TGTGCCATCAGTGAGTCGGCTAGCGGATGGGAGACCCAGTACTTC	CAISESASGWETQYF
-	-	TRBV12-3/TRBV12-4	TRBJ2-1	TGTGCCAGCAGTTTCGACGGGAGCTCCTACAATGAGCAGTTCTTC	CASSFDGSSYNEQFF
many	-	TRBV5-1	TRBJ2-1	TGCGCCAGCAGCTTTGAGACTACCAACAATGAGCAGTTCTTC	CASSFETTNNEQFF
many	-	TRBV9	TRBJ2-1	TGTGCCAGCAGCGGGGGCGGGCGGGCACAGGAGCCCTACAATGAGCAGTTCTTC	CASSGGGRAQEPYNEQFF
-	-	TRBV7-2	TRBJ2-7	TGTGCCAGCAGCTTACAAATAGTGTACGAGCAGTACTTC	CASSLQIVYEQYF
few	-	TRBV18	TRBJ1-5	TGTGCCAGCTCCCCACGGGAGATGGATCAGCCCCAGCATTTT	CASSPREMDQPQHF
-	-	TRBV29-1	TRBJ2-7	TGCAGCGTTGAACTAGCTGGGTCCTACGAGCAGTACTTC	CSVELAGSYEQYF
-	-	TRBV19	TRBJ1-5	TGTGCCAGTAGCGCCTTGTGGGGTCTGAGCAATCAGCCCCAGCATTTT	CASSALWGLSNQPQHF
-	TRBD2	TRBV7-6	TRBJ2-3	TGTGCCAGCAGCTCCGGAGGGGCTACTAGCGGGAGATCCGATACGCAGTATTTT	CASSSGGATSGRSDTQYF
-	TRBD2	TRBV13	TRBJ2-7	TGTGCCAGCAGCCCTGGACTAGCGGGAGGGCTCATGCACTACGAGCAGTACTTC	CASSPGLAGGLMHYEQYF
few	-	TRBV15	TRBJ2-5	TGTGCCACCAGCAGAGGCTCAGGGGCGAGGGAGACCCAGTACTTC	CATSRGSGARETQYF
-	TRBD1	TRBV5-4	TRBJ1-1	TGTGCCAGCAGCGCCGACAGGGGAGGGGCTGAAGCTTTCTTT	CASSADRGGAEAFF
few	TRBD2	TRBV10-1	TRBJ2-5	TGCGCCAGCAGCGGCGGGGGACAAGAGACCCAGTACTTC	CASSGGGQETQYF
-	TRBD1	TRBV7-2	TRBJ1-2	TGTGCCAGCAGCTTAGTACCGCCGGGACAGGGGACCGGTGGCTACACCTTC	CASSLVPPGQGTGGYTF
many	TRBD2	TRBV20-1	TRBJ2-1	TGCAGTGCTAGTCGGCTAGCGGGATACAATGAGCAGTTCTTC	CSASRLAGYNEQFF
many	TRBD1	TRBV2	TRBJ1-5	TGTGCCAGCACCGAGGGGGGACAGGGGGTCAATCAGCCCCAGCATTTT	CASTEGGQGVNQPQHF
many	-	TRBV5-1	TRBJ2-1	TGCGCCAGCAGCTTAACTAGTCGCCCAAACAATGAGCAGTTCTTC	CASSLTSRPNNEQFF
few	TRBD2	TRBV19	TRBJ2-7	TGTGCCAGTAGTATCCGGACTAGCGGGAGGGCCTACGAGCAGTACTTC	CASSIRTSGRAYEQYF
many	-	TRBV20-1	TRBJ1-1	TGCAGTGCCACAGGACAGATGAACACTGAAGCTTTCTTT	CSATGQMNTEAFF
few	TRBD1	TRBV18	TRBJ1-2	TGTGCCAGCTCACTAAACTACGGACAGGGCAACAACTATGGCTACACCTTC	CASSLNYGQGNNYGYTF
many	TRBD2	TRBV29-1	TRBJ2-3	TGCAGCGACACCGGACTAGAGCGAGATACGCAGTATTTT	CSDTGLERDTQYF
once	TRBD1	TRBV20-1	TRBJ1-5	TGCAGTGCTAGAGACGGTCGGGACAGGGAAAATCAGCCCCAGCATTTT	CSARDGRDRENQPQHF
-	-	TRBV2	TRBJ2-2	TGTGCCAGCAGTGGACAGCACACCGGGGAGCTGTTTTTT	CASSGQHTGELFF
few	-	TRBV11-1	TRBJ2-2	TGTGCCAGCAACTACTTCAGGGGTCTCGCGGCGAACACCGGGGAGCTGTTTTTT	CASNYFRGLAANTGELFF